This T cell receptor (beta chain) is drawn from a study of cytomegalovirus exposure and HLA in healthy donors. This CDR3 contains 13 residues. CDR1 is MNHEY, CDR2 SVGAGI, per germline. V dropped 6 bases and J dropped 0 bases, with 8 bases sitting between them. PCR primers comprised 60 Vbeta and 13 Jbeta primers. The method was immunoSEQ multiplex PCR; TCRdb's version includes in-frame clones alone and lacks a portion of them. The profile shows approximately 130,000 clones, around 80% of them singletons. The receptor was derived from a female donor in good health and CMV-seropositive. The specimen was PBMCs. The chain carries TRBV6-5 and TRBJ1-1, with D perhaps matching TRBD1 (5 bases). CDR3 DNA: TGTGCCAGCAGGACAGACATGAACACTGAAGCTTTCTTT. It encodes CASRTDMNTEAFF.